This T cell receptor beta chain is drawn from a study of blood T cell repertoires in COVID-19. Study as a whole: Both acute and convalescent COVID-19 samples were obtained from the United States, Italy and Spain. The analysed material was cDNA or gDNA that came from T cells, B-cell-depleted T cells, or PBMCs.

The germline V gene encodes CDR1 SGHTA and CDR2 FQGTGA. This CDR3 spans 14 amino acids. Trimming at V came to 5 bases and at J to 3 bases, leaving 4 bases not matched to a gene. Source study methods: Estimation of nucleated cell counts relied on the amplification of reference gene primers. Sequencing was performed with immunoSEQ multiplex PCR; in TCRdb, only in-frame clones are kept and a portion is missing. The V and J calls and clone size are taken from that table; D and trimming were inferred from the DNA. Of roughly 220,000 clones in the sample, around 80% were seen once. V and J are TRBV7-3 and TRBJ2-1; 7 positions agree with TRBD1. This clonotype originated in a woman aged 60 to 75 who had recovered from COVID-19. Sequencing was carried out using peripheral blood. As DNA, the CDR3 is TGTGCCAGCAGCCCACGGGACAGCTACAATGAGCAGTTCTTC. Residues: CASSPRDSYNEQFF.